This T cell receptor beta chain comes out of a study of T cells in Graves' hyperthyroidism and ophthalmopathy. Study results and caveats: Blood also showed most of the thyroid clonotypes that were expanded above 0.001.

This clonotype was observed a handful of times. Its antigen is undetermined. Amplification of TCR beta CDR3 regions was performed using RNA transcripts as template. In the first-round RT-PCR of the TCR CDR3, the HTBI primer set was used. TCRdb ran MiXCR on the multiplex PCR reads and lists one entry per CDR3 protein. The table records 500,000 or so distinct CDR3 sequences, roughly 17% of them present only once. The V end lost 8 bases, the J end lost 1 base, and 11 bases lay between the germline ends. The CDR3 is 13 residues long. Germline-derived CDR1 and CDR2 are MDHEN and SYDVKM. Criteria for exclusion of patients were uncontrolled infection, other autoimmune disease, pregnancy or lactation.

Sequencing was carried out using blood. The source is a woman under 30 with Graves' ophthalmopathy. The chain links TRBV28 to TRBJ1-1; D uncertain. The CDR3 nucleotides read TGTGCCAGCTACCAACAACAGAACACTGAAGCTTTCTTT. It translates to CASYQQQNTEAFF.